Below, 28 T cell receptor beta chains from the same sample are listed, as sequenced in a study of Graves' ophthalmopathy and Graves' hyperthyroidism. The sequenced template was RNA, covering the TCR beta CDR3 region. First-round RT-PCR used HTBI primers; second-round multiplex PCR followed. Using its own MiXCR run on the multiplex PCR reads, TCRdb lists one record per CDR3 protein. The sample yields hundreds of thousands of distinct CDR3 sequences, over 40% seen once. What was sequenced was peripheral blood. Receptor source: an adult man with Graves' ophthalmopathy.

The chain couples TRBV10-2 to TRBJ2-7; 12 bases map to TRBD2. This CDR3 is 16 amino acids long. Per the germline V gene, CDR1 is WSHSY and CDR2 is SAAADI. J gave up 4 bases and V 7 bases, and 11 bases lay outside the gene matches. The CDR3 region has the DNA TGCGCCAGCAAATCTAGCGGGGGGGCGATTCAATACGAGCAGTACTTC. The encoded protein is CASKSSGGAIQYEQYF.

Relative to its sample, this clonotype is medium-sized (0.01 to 0.1%). V gene TRBV7-8 combines with J gene TRBJ1-6; D is unresolved. There are 12 residues in the CDR3. The V end lost 5 bases, the J end lost 12 bases, and 11 bases lay between the germline ends. Germline V CDR1 and CDR2: SGHVS, FQNEAQ. The CDR3 region is CASSVYDLPLHF. The CDR3 nucleotides are TGTGCCAGCAGCGTATATGACCTACCCCTCCACTTT. Looking up the rest from reference TRBV7-8 and TRBJ1-6 gives the full variable domain: GAGVSQSPRYKVAKRGQDVALRCDPISGHVSLFWYQQALGQGPEFLTYFQNEAQLDKSGLPSDRFFAERPEGSVSTLKIQRTQQEDSAVYLCASSVYDLPLHFGNGTRLTVT.

This clonotype was found a few times. The rearrangement joins TRBV6-5 to TRBJ2-6; 9 bases are a match to TRBD1. V shed 4 bases and J 3 bases; nucleotides not matched to a gene: 13. The length of the CDR3 is 19 residues. CDR1 and CDR2 (germline): MNHEY, SVGAGI. This chain's CDR3 is CASSLSGTGKLVGANVLTF. The DNA for the CDR3 is TGTGCCAGCAGTTTATCCGGGACAGGGAAGCTAGTTGGGGCCAACGTCCTGACTTTC.

This CDR3 is CASSRLPGLLYEQYF. For the CDR3, the DNA is TGTGCCAGCAGCCGGCTCCCGGGACTCCTATACGAGCAGTACTTC. This chain joins TRBV11-2 and TRBJ2-7, with a tentative D call TRBD2 (6 bases). Germline values: CDR1 SGHAT, CDR2 FQNNGV. This CDR3 has 15 residues. Trimming removed 5 bases at V and 4 bases at J, with 18 bases between.

This clonotype was observed a single time. V gene TRBV5-1 combines with J gene TRBJ2-7; D perhaps matches TRBD2 (6 bases). Trimming left V 0 bases short and J 0 bases short, with 19 bases between. Germline CDR1 SGHRS, CDR2 YFSETQ. This CDR3 is 18 amino acids long. DNA of the CDR3: TGCGCCAGCAGCTTGGATAGTCAAAGCGGGCCTAACTCCTACGAGCAGTACTTC. Its protein product is CASSLDSQSGPNSYEQYF.

There are many counts of this clonotype. This rearrangement joins TRBV6-6 to TRBJ2-7; D might be TRBD1 (6 bases). The CDR3 has 17 amino acids. The V end was cut by 2 bases, the J end by 6 bases, with 23 bases between. Germline loops: CDR1 MNHNY, CDR2 SVGAGI (reference sequence). CDR3 in DNA: TGTGCCAGCAGTTACGGGGACGTCGGGACGAAGGACAGCGAGCAGTACTTC. Translating gives CASSYGDVGTKDSEQYF.

This clonotype was observed a single time. The conserved phenylalanine or tryptophan normally closing the CDR3 is absent here, so this likely arose from a read error. This chain uses TRBV29-1 with TRBJ1-1; possible D gene TRBD1, 5 bases. The CDR3 loop spans 12 amino acids. Germline CDR1 SQVTM, CDR2 ANQGSEA. V was trimmed by 6 bases and J by 8 bases, leaving 16 bases between them. The CDR3 DNA reads TGCAGCGTCGGGGGACGTCGAAGCGAAGCTTTCCTT. Amino acids: CSVGGRRSEAFL.

As to this clonotype: The junction departs from the called germline gene at one end, perhaps through a read error. V gene TRBV10-3 combines with J gene TRBJ1-5; possibly TRBD1 for D (5 bases). Germline values: CDR1 ENHRY, CDR2 SYGVKD. The CDR3 sequence is 13 residues long. The CDR3 DNA follows: TGTGCCAGCAGTTTTGTGGAGGGGCAGCCCCAGCATTTT. Protein: CASSFVEGQPQHF.

The V call is TRBV25-1, the J call TRBJ1-1; 9 nucleotides match TRBD1. The CDR3 is made up of 14 amino acids. CDR1 is MGHDK, CDR2 SYGVNS, per germline. With 7 bases clipped from V and 12 bases from J, the junction kept 15 bases outside the gene matches. DNA for the CDR3: TGTGCCAGCACTGGGGAGGCGGGGACAGGGAGGACTTTCTTT. Translation: CASTGEAGTGRTFF. The whole variable domain, remainder taken from reference TRBV25-1 and TRBJ1-1, is EADIYQTPRYLVIGTGKKITLECSQTMGHDKMYWYQQDPGMELHLIHYSYGVNSTEKGDLSSESTVSRIRTEHFPLTLESARPSHTSQYLCASTGEAGTGRTFFGQGTRLTVV.

This clonotype was seen repeatedly, ten times or more. The V call is TRBV29-1, the J call TRBJ1-4; D may be TRBD1 (6 bases). The CDR3 contains 12 residues. V was cut by 3 bases and J by 10 bases, with 12 bases left in between. CDR1 is SQVTM and CDR2 is ANQGSEA in the germline V gene. CDR3 nucleotides: TGCAGCGTTGACTCAGGGGTCGGAAAACTGTTTTTT. Translating gives CSVDSGVGKLFF. Based on the CDR3 plus reference TRBV29-1 and TRBJ1-4, the full variable domain is SAVISQKPSRDICQRGTSLTIQCQVDSQVTMMFWYRQQPGQSLTLIATANQGSEATYESGFVIDKFPISRPNLTFSTLTVSNMSPEDSSIYLCSVDSGVGKLFFGSGTQLSVL.

The chain couples TRBV14 to TRBJ2-5, with a weak D call TRBD2 (5 bases). Between the trimmed V and J ends, which lost 5 bases and 4 bases, there was a span of 8 bases. This CDR3 is 12 amino acids long. The germline V gene has CDR1 SGHDN and CDR2 FVKESK. DNA for the CDR3: TGTGCCAGCAGCGGGAGTCCAGAGACCCAGTACTTC. It encodes CASSGSPETQYF.

At least ten counts were recorded for this clonotype. The chain employs TRBV19 and TRBJ1-5; TRBD1 agrees at 7 bases. Trimming at V came to 4 bases and at J to 1 base, leaving 7 bases not matched to a gene. Germline V lookup: CDR1 LNHDA, CDR2 SQIVND (reference sequence). The CDR3 covers 16 residues. The CDR3 DNA reads TGTGCCAGTAGTAGAGACAGGGATTCGAGCAATCAGCCCCAGCATTTT. Its protein product is CASSRDRDSSNQPQHF. Combining the CDR3 with reference TRBV19 and TRBJ1-5 gives the whole variable domain DGGITQSPKYLFRKEGQNVTLSCEQNLNHDAMYWYRQDPGQGLRLIYYSQIVNDFQKGDIAEGYSVSREKKESFPLTVTSAQKNPTAFYLCASSRDRDSSNQPQHFGDGTRLSIL.

This clonotype was counted a few times. Relative to the germline gene, one junction end is altered; a read error may explain this. The chain links TRBV10-3 to TRBJ2-5; D unresolved. Germline CDR1 is ENHRY and CDR2 is SYGVKD. The CDR3 sequence is 14 residues long. CDR3 nucleotides: TGTGCCAGCAGTGAAGGGCTTTTCCAAGAGACCCAGTACTTC. Protein: CASSEGLFQETQYF.

This clonotype was counted ten times or more. The rearrangement joins TRBV7-9 to TRBJ2-7; D uncertain. Trimming left V 1 base short and J 2 bases short, with 9 bases between. The germline V gene has CDR1 SEHNR and CDR2 FQNEAQ (reference sequence). The CDR3 runs 14 residues. The CDR3, as DNA: TGTGCCAGCAGCTTAGTTCCAGGAACCTACGAGCAGTACTTC. Its protein is CASSLVPGTYEQYF. The full variable domain, rest sourced from reference TRBV7-9 and TRBJ2-7, is DTGVSQNPRHKITKRGQNVTFRCDPISEHNRLYWYRQTLGQGPEFLTYFQNEAQLEKSRLLSDRFSAERPKGSFSTLEIQRTEQGDSAMYLCASSLVPGTYEQYFGPGTRLTVT.

This clonotype was counted at least ten times. This rearrangement joins TRBV5-1 to TRBJ2-5; 11 positions match TRBD1. This CDR3 region has 15 residues. J was trimmed by 4 bases and V by 3 bases; bases with no gene match: 5. CDR1 is SGHRS and CDR2 is YFSETQ in the germline V gene. This CDR3 reads CASSSAGTGGETQYF. The CDR3, as DNA: TGCGCCAGCAGCTCCGCCGGGACAGGGGGAGAGACCCAGTACTTC. The variable domain in full, completed from reference TRBV5-1 and TRBJ2-5, reads KAGVTQTPRYLIKTRGQQVTLSCSPISGHRSVSWYQQTPGQGLQFLFEYFSETQRNKGNFPGRFSGRQFSNSRSEMNVSTLELGDSALYLCASSSAGTGGETQYFGPGTRLLVL.

This clonotype has just a few counts. The V call is TRBV5-5, the J call TRBJ2-6; the D is unclear. Per the germline V gene, CDR1 is SGHKS and CDR2 is YYEKEE (reference sequence). This CDR3 comprises 14 residues. V lost 1 base and J 4 bases, leaving 6 bases between the germline ends. CDR3 in DNA: TGTGCCAGCAGCTTGATTTCCGGGGCCAACGTCCTGACTTTC. Amino acids: CASSLISGANVLTF.

The chain links TRBV6-6 to TRBJ2-7; D is unresolved. V lost 2 bases and J lost 1, with 12 bases in between. The germline V gene encodes CDR1 MNHNY and CDR2 SVGAGI (reference sequence). The CDR3 has 15 amino acids. CDR3 in DNA: TGTGCCAGCAGTTACAGGAGCAGGCCATCCTACGAGCAGTACTTC. It is translated as CASSYRSRPSYEQYF.

The rearrangement uses TRBV20-1 and TRBJ1-5; possible D gene TRBD1, 6 bases. The CDR3 is 20 residues long. V lost 7 bases to trimming and J lost 7 bases, with 38 bases between them. Germline CDR1 is DFQATT and CDR2 is SNEGSKA (reference sequence). The CDR3 protein is CSVLTSEWDSGTMVRQPQHF. For the CDR3, the DNA is TGCAGTGTTCTGACTAGCGAATGGGACTCCGGGACAATGGTCAGGCAGCCCCAGCATTTT.

The chain carries TRBV25-1 and TRBJ1-5; TRBD1 is a possible D gene (6 bases). V lost 5 bases and J lost 2, with 13 bases in between. Germline CDR1 reads MGHDK; CDR2 reads SYGVNS. This CDR3 has 15 amino acids. CDR3 loop: CASSLTRQGNQPQHF. The CDR3 nucleotides are TGTGCCAGCAGTTTAACCCGACAGGGCAATCAGCCCCAGCATTTT. The full variable domain, with the rest looked up from reference TRBV25-1 and TRBJ1-5, is EADIYQTPRYLVIGTGKKITLECSQTMGHDKMYWYQQDPGMELHLIHYSYGVNSTEKGDLSSESTVSRIRTEHFPLTLESARPSHTSQYLCASSLTRQGNQPQHFGDGTRLSIL.

The V call is TRBV12-3 or TRBV12-4, the J call TRBJ1-2; D may be TRBD1 (5 bases). Trimming removed 2 bases from V and 6 bases from J, with 19 bases in between. The CDR3 covers 16 residues. The CDR3 region is CASSLSKAGPVDGYTF. CDR3 sequence (DNA): TGTGCCAGCAGTTTATCGAAGGCGGGGCCAGTGGATGGCTACACCTTC.

This clonotype has a handful of counts. The chain recombines TRBV6-6 with TRBJ1-2; 11 bases agree with TRBD1. Germline CDR1 reads MNHNY; CDR2 reads SVGAGI (reference sequence). CDR3 length equals 15 residues. Unmatched junction bases numbered 10, after V lost 10 bases and J lost 3 bases. The CDR3 DNA reads as TGTGCCAACTCACGGACAGGGGGCTTGGACTATGGCTACACCTTC. Its translation is CANSRTGGLDYGYTF.

The table lists this clonotype with many counts. This chain connects TRBV7-3 to TRBJ2-7, with TRBD1 identical over 9 bases. This CDR3 comprises 15 residues. V was pared by 2 bases and J by 2 bases, with 4 bases of the junction left unmatched. The germline V gene has CDR1 SGHTA and CDR2 FQGTGA. CDR3 DNA: TGTGCCAGCAGCTTAGGGACAGGGTCCGCCTACGAGCAGTACTTC. Translated, it gives CASSLGTGSAYEQYF.

The table lists this clonotype with many counts. This chain uses TRBV7-9 with TRBJ2-5; D ambiguous. CDR1 and CDR2 from the germline V gene are SEHNR and FQNEAQ (reference sequence). CDR3 length: 12 amino acids. V lost 4 bases and J lost 5, with 8 bases in between. The CDR3 region has the DNA TGTGCCAGCAGCTCAAAACCGGAGACCCAGTACTTC. Its protein product is CASSSKPETQYF.

This clonotype was picked up many times. The chain employs TRBV20-1 and TRBJ1-2; tentative D call: TRBD1 (5 bases). The germline V gene has CDR1 DFQATT and CDR2 SNEGSKA (reference sequence). CDR3 length: 14 amino acids. V was clipped by 3 bases and J by 3 bases, with 14 bases between them. The DNA of the CDR3 is TGCAGTGCTAGTTCACAGGAGGCGGACTATGGCTACACCTTC. This translates into CSASSQEADYGYTF.

V usage is TRBV13 and J usage is TRBJ1-1; a weak D match, TRBD1 (5 bases). The V gene's germline CDR1 is PRHDT and CDR2 FYEKMQ (reference sequence). V lost 7 bases and J lost 1, with 10 bases in between. The CDR3 length is 13 residues. Here the CDR3 reads CASISTGNTEAFF. CDR3 sequence (DNA): TGTGCCAGCATATCTACAGGGAACACTGAAGCTTTCTTT.

This clonotype has ten or more counts. The chain has TRBV2 and TRBJ2-5, with D maybe TRBD1 (5 bases). CDR3 length equals 13 residues. The V gene lost 8 bases and the J gene lost 5 bases, with 15 bases spanning the gap. Germline CDR1 reads SNHLY; CDR2 reads FYNNEI. In DNA, the CDR3 is TGTGCCAGCGGGGAAGACAGAACGGAGACCCAGTACTTC. The encoded protein is CASGEDRTETQYF.

This chain links TRBV15 with TRBJ2-7, with TRBD2 matching over 10 bases. Germline V gene lookup returns CDR1 LNHNV and CDR2 YYDKDF (reference sequence). The CDR3 runs 17 residues. V lost 5 bases, J lost 2 bases, and 12 bases stayed unmatched. CDR3 nucleotide sequence: TGTGCCACCAGCGGATCATCCGGGACTAGCGAAACCTACGAGCAGTACTTC. Translation: CATSGSSGTSETYEQYF.

This clonotype occurred many times. V gene TRBV7-9 combines with J gene TRBJ1-2; 9 bases match TRBD1. Per germline, CDR1 SEHNR and CDR2 FQNEAQ (reference sequence). This CDR3 spans 14 amino acids. V was pared by 0 bases and J by 8 bases, with 4 bases of the junction left unmatched. The CDR3 nucleotides are TGTGCCAGCAGCTTAGCTGGGACAGGGAACGGCTACACCTTC. Translation gives CASSLAGTGNGYTF.